The 10 T cell receptor beta chains presented below share a single source sample, sequenced in a study of CD8+ T cells in alopecia areata (dated by TCRdb to the late 2010s). Receptors were amplified or captured by the immunoSEQ multiplex PCR assay. For TCR sequencing, RNA was extracted from every sample and reverse transcribed into cDNA to serve as template. TCRdb carries this immuneACCESS record with in-frame sequences only. Its versions omit some clonotypes, under half of them owing to an unresolved V gene in the studies checked, with the rest unexplained. The sample table holds around 100,000 clones, of which roughly three fifths were seen once. The top ten hold 12% of the sample. The time point label here, explained by the study, means: around 24 weeks on oral tofacitinib. Explained via the paper, the treatment or condition label denotes: oral pan-JAK inhibitor, 5-10 mg twice daily. The specimen comprised CD8+ T cells sorted from blood, sampled at week 24, from a patient treated with tofacitinib. These receptor sequences come from a human donor with alopecia areata.

The chain employs TRBV29-1 and TRBJ1-2; D is ambiguous. CDR3 length equals 14 residues. With 0 bases removed from V and 1 base from J, the gap between germline ends came to 9 bases. The germline gives CDR1 SQVTM, CDR2 ANQGSEA. The CDR3 is CSVEDWGVNYGYTF. For the CDR3, the DNA is TGCAGCGTTGAAGATTGGGGAGTTAACTATGGCTACACCTTC.

This clone was seen a handful of times. The chain is built from TRBV27 and TRBJ2-1; D is undetermined. The CDR3 totals 16 residues. Germline CDR1 is MNHEY and CDR2 is SMNVEV (reference sequence). The V gene lost 8 bases and the J gene lost 8 bases, with 25 bases spanning the gap. The CDR3 sequence is CASFPSVVGATDEQFF. The CDR3, as DNA: TGTGCCAGCTTCCCCTCGGTTGTAGGAGCCACGGATGAGCAGTTCTTC.

V is TRBV7-9 and J is TRBJ1-5, with 10 nucleotides matching TRBD1. This CDR3 comprises 12 residues. V trimming: 8 bases; J trimming: 8 bases; junction bases outside the gene matches: 3. Per the germline V gene, CDR1 is SEHNR and CDR2 is FQNEAQ (reference sequence). In DNA, the CDR3 is TGTGCCAGCCGACAGGGGGCAGAGCCCCAGCATTTT. Its protein is CASRQGAEPQHF.

The chain combines TRBV2 with TRBJ1-6, with D perhaps TRBD1 (5 bases). This CDR3 is 15 amino acids long. CDR1 and CDR2 from the germline V gene are SNHLY and FYNNEI. The V and J ends lost 6 bases and 8 bases respectively, with 17 bases between them. In nucleotides, the CDR3 is TGTGCCAGCAGCCCCGGGACCGACTCACATTCACCCCTCCACTTT. It codes for CASSPGTDSHSPLHF.

V is TRBV9 and J is TRBJ1-2, with D unresolved. CDR3 length equals 12 residues. V lost 3 bases and J 3 bases, leaving 6 bases between the germline ends. CDR1 is SGDLS, CDR2 YYNGEE, per germline. CDR3 bases: TGTGCCAGCAGCGGCAGGTACTATGGCTACACCTTC. Amino acids: CASSGRYYGYTF. Looking up the rest from reference TRBV9 and TRBJ1-2 gives the full variable domain: DSGVTQTPKHLITATGQRVTLRCSPRSGDLSVYWYQQSLDQGLQFLIQYYNGEERAKGNILERFSAQQFPDLHSELNLSSLELGDSALYFCASSGRYYGYTFGSGTRLTVV.

Comment on this clone: The identical CDR3 is also encoded by other nucleotide sequences in the sample. CDR3: CASSPDSYEQYF. DNA of the CDR3: TGTGCCAGCAGCCCAGACAGCTACGAGCAGTACTTC. The gene calls are TRBV9 and TRBJ2-7; a possible D gene is TRBD1 (5 bases). The CDR3 consists of 12 residues. Germline CDR1 is SGDLS and CDR2 is YYNGEE. V shed 4 bases and J shed 3 bases, with 8 bases lying between them.

The CDR3 sequence is CACNRELNYGYTF. In DNA, the CDR3 is TGTGCCTGCAACCGGGAGTTGAACTATGGCTACACCTTC. The J gene is TRBJ1-2, the V gene TRBV30; D ambiguous. Germline lookup yields CDR1 GTSNPN and CDR2 SVGIG (reference sequence). The CDR3 loop spans 13 amino acids. Trimming left V 6 bases short and J 2 bases short, with 13 bases between.

The chain employs TRBV2 and TRBJ1-1; no firm D call. V was shortened by 8 bases and J by 0 bases, with 13 bases between the two germline ends. The CDR3 covers 14 residues. Germline CDR1 SNHLY, CDR2 FYNNEI. The CDR3: CASLEEFMNTEAFF. DNA of the CDR3: TGTGCCAGCCTCGAGGAGTTCATGAACACTGAAGCTTTCTTT.

This clone was observed a single time. V usage is TRBV7-9 and J usage is TRBJ2-5; unclear D gene. The V end lost 5 bases, the J end lost 0 bases, and 10 bases lay between the germline ends. Germline V gene sequence: CDR1 SEHNR, CDR2 FQNEAQ (reference sequence). CDR3 length: 14 residues. CDR3 sequence (DNA): TGTGCCAGCAGCCCAACAGAGAACCAAGAGACCCAGTACTTC. Amino acid sequence: CASSPTENQETQYF. Full variable domain (missing parts from reference TRBV7-9 and TRBJ2-5): DTGVSQNPRHKITKRGQNVTFRCDPISEHNRLYWYRQTLGQGPEFLTYFQNEAQLEKSRLLSDRFSAERPKGSFSTLEIQRTEQGDSAMYLCASSPTENQETQYFGPGTRLLVL.

The J gene is TRBJ2-3, the V gene TRBV4-3, with D perhaps matching TRBD2 (5 bases). Germline assignment: CDR1 LGHNA and CDR2 YSLEER. CDR3 length: 14 residues. Trimming cost V 0 bases and J 4 bases, with 8 bases left between them. CDR3 sequence: CASSQDVEADTQYF. The CDR3 nucleotides read TGCGCCAGCAGCCAAGACGTGGAGGCAGATACGCAGTATTTT.